The text below deals with one T cell receptor beta chain. CDR3 size: 14 residues. CDR1 is SGDLS and CDR2 is YYNGEE in the germline V gene. Trimming removed 0 bases at V and 5 bases at J, with 11 bases between. This sample stems from a study of blood T cell repertoires in COVID-19. Study in general: Acute and convalescent COVID-19 specimens originated in the United States, Italy and Spain. Sources were T cells, B-cell-depleted T cells, or PBMCs; the material itself was cDNA or gDNA.

Authors' data handling: For nucleated cells, counts were estimated from reference gene primer amplification. Clones were sequenced by immunoSEQ multiplex PCR, and TCRdb holds only the in-frame ones, with some missing. The V and J calls and clone size are taken from that table; D and trimming were inferred from the DNA. The table lists around 140,000 clones, roughly 80% of them singletons. The chain has TRBV9 and TRBJ1-1; no clear D. Sequencing was carried out using peripheral blood. The receptor's source is a man between 50 and 59 years old with acute or convalescent COVID-19. CDR3 loop: CASSVAAEGTEAFF. The CDR3 DNA sequence: TGTGCCAGCAGCGTAGCGGCCGAGGGAACTGAAGCTTTCTTT.